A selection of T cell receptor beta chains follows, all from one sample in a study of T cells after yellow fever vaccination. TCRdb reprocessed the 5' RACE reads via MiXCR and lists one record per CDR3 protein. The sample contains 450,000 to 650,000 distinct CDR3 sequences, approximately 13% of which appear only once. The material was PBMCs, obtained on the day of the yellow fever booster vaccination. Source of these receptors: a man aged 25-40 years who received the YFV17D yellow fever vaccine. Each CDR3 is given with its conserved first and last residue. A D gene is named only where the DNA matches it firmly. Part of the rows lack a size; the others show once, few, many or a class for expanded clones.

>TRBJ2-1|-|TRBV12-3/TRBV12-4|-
CASSLISRSYNEQFF
TGTGCCAGCAGTTTAATAAGTCGTTCCTACAATGAGCAGTTCTTC
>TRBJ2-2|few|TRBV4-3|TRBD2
CASSQPGGRAYTGELFF
TGCGCCAGCAGCCAGCCTGGCGGGAGGGCGTACACCGGGGAGCTGTTTTTT
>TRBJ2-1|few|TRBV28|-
CASSVGGGPYNEQFF
TGTGCCAGCAGCGTGGGTGGGGGGCCCTACAATGAGCAGTTCTTC
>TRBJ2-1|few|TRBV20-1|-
CSASGSKLFNEQFF
TGCAGTGCTAGCGGGAGTAAACTTTTTAATGAGCAGTTCTTC
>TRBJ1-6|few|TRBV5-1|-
CASSLERINSPLHF
TGCGCCAGCAGCTTGGAACGGATCAATTCACCCCTCCACTTT
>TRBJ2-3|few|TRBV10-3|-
CAISEEAGQSTDTQYF
TGTGCCATCAGTGAGGAAGCGGGACAGAGCACAGATACGCAGTATTTT
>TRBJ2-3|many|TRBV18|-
CASSTDTDTQYF
TGTGCCAGCAGCACCGACACAGATACGCAGTATTTT
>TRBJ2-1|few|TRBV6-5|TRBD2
CASSWGGTLSSYNEQFF
TGTGCCAGCAGTTGGGGAGGGACCTTGAGCTCCTACAATGAGCAGTTCTTC
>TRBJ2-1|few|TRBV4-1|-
CASSQDQLALRTYNEQFF
TGCGCCAGCAGCCAAGATCAGCTAGCGTTGAGAACCTACAATGAGCAGTTCTTC
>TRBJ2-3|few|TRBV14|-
CASSRERGDTQYF
TGTGCCAGCAGTCGGGAGAGGGGAGATACGCAGTATTTT
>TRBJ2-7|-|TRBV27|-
CASSTQPLLGQYF
TGTGCCAGCAGTACTCAACCACTACTGGGGCAGTACTTC
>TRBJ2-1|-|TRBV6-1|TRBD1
CASSPLGQGGGNEQFF
TGTGCCAGCAGTCCCCTCGGACAGGGGGGCGGGAATGAGCAGTTCTTC
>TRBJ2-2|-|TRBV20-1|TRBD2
CSANTLAGGNTGELFF
TGCAGTGCGAACACCTTAGCGGGAGGAAATACCGGGGAGCTGTTTTTT
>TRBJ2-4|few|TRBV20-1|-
CSASLAGARRAKNIQYF
TGCAGTGCTAGTCTGGCGGGCGCTCGACGAGCCAAAAACATTCAGTACTTC
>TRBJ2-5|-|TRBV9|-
CASSADPGRKTQYF
TGTGCCAGCAGCGCCGACCCTGGGCGGAAGACCCAGTACTTC
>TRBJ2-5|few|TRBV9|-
CASSVRAQGQETQYF
TGTGCCAGCAGCGTACGAGCACAGGGACAAGAGACCCAGTACTTC
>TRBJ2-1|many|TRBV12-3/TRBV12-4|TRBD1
CASSLSGGNEQFF
TGTGCCAGCAGTTTATCAGGGGGCAATGAGCAGTTCTTC
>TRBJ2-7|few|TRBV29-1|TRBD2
CSISTGTSGVLYEQYF
TGCAGCATCTCAACTGGGACTAGCGGTGTCCTCTACGAGCAGTACTTC
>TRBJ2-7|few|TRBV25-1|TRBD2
CASSELASGTTEQYF
TGTGCCAGCAGTGAATTGGCTAGCGGGACCACAGAGCAGTACTTC
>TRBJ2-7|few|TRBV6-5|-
CASSYGGGAPYEQYF
TGTGCCAGCAGTTATGGGGGGGGCGCCCCCTACGAGCAGTACTTC
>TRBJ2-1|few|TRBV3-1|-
CASSQAMNEQFF
TGTGCCAGCAGCCAAGCGATGAATGAGCAGTTCTTC
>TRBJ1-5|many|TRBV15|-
CATSRDSGGYQPQHF
TGTGCCACCAGCAGAGATTCGGGGGGCTATCAGCCCCAGCATTTT
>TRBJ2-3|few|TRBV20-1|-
CSATDTRGTDTQYF
TGCAGTGCTACCGACACGCGGGGCACAGATACGCAGTATTTT